The present T cell receptor beta chain was sequenced within a study of cytomegalovirus exposure and HLA in healthy donors (dated by TCRdb to the late 2010s). About the study as a whole: An earlier analysis of approximately 550 of the donors reported 250 to 300 Gb of sequence data and 120 million or so unique TCR beta sequences from about 179 million T cells. An early release covering approximately 600 HLA-typed donors comprised 300 to 350 gigabases of sequencing data and around 85 million unique TCR sequences. Among the roughly 380 genotyped donors, around 81% belonged to the genetic ancestry cluster associated with self-reported Caucasian donors. The study was designed to test whether signatures of past pathogen exposure could be identified by cataloging public T cell receptors. The T cell repertoires of some 670 subjects were profiled by immunosequencing and related to cytomegalovirus serostatus. A separate validation cohort of roughly 130 different subjects was used in addition to the approximately 670-subject first cohort. To predict cytomegalovirus infection status, the study combined high-throughput TCR immunosequencing, statistical association of individual TCRs with disease status, and machine learning. A later analysis re-analyzed previously published TCR beta repertoires from approximately 700 donors and added high-resolution HLA genotyping to study TCR occurrence patterns. Rather than using new phenotypic data, the later analysis identified candidate immune exposures from TCR beta sequences and from how often those sequences occurred across donors. In an earlier analysis of 550 to 700 of the donors, high-throughput TCR beta sequencing was used to judge whether each TCR beta V gene segment behaved as functional or pseudogenic. Donor age, sex, ethnicity and CMV serostatus were collected together with the repertoire data. A later genetic analysis used genome-wide SNP genotypes for about 60% of the 666 donors, treating that subset as a discovery cohort. All discovery cohort repertoires had been generated on a single sequencing platform. Both class I and class II loci were covered by HLA typing, at four-digit resolution. The number of donors typed differed by locus, with roughly 629-640 for A, B, C, DRB1 and DQB1, 522 for DQA1, 600 to 610 for DPA1, and some 440 for DPB1. Several DR-DQ haplotypes were treated as single units for association and clustering because of strong linkage in the cohort. Across about 370 genotyped donors of the cohort, an average of roughly 230,000 unique TCR beta nucleotide sequences per donor were sequenced, and 15% to 20% of those sequences were non-productive. Overall study outcomes, separate from this receptor: Only TCR beta chains were sequenced in this cohort, and the absence of alpha or paired-chain data limited detectable features. Some IMGT-functional V segments, including TRBV6-2 and TRBV6-3, could not be told apart with the 87-base-pair reads, so those segments were excluded. For the cohort, immune exposure information was limited to CMV serostatus. A cluster of highly shared sequence variants was judged likely to be a technical artifact of the sequencing pipeline. In both the original and validation cohorts, the classifier was reported to diagnose cytomegalovirus status with high specificity and sensitivity. A further reported finding was that TCR beta sequences accurately predicted the HLA-A and HLA-B alleles for most subjects in the first cohort. A later analysis reported that several top co-occurrence clusters appeared linked to parvovirus B19, influenza, CMV and Epstein-Barr virus. A later analysis associated about 17,000 TCR beta sequences with specific HLA alleles at a false discovery rate of 0.05. A few of the identified cytomegalovirus-associated TCR beta chains were confirmed in vitro to be specific for cytomegalovirus antigens. The study listed 164 TCR beta chains as associated with cytomegalovirus. An association between a missense DCLRE1C variant and V-gene and J-gene trimming of TCR beta chains was found in a later genetic analysis and replicated in an independent cohort. In a later analysis, TCR association rates were found to vary across HLA loci, with the most associated TCRs seen for DRB1 alleles and the fewest for HLA-C alleles. While some public TCRs were present in many individuals, most TCR sequences turned up only very rarely across donors. Presence/absence analyses assumed roughly uniform sequencing depth across donors, an assumption that may not hold. It was suggested by the authors that the approach could potentially be generalized to other disease states and immunological phenotypes. HLA typing was unavailable for some donors at each locus, so association tests used only the typed subset. Strong co-occurrence of HLA alleles, especially DR and DQ, made assigning TCR associations to individual alleles difficult. The earlier analysis of approximately 590 of the donors excluded some 15 rarely observed V segments, including chromosome 9 orphons, because counts were too low. In a later analysis, HLA-associated TCR beta chains were found to be more clonally expanded and to have lower generation probabilities than equally common non-associated chains. According to a later analysis, most CMV-associated TCR beta chains appeared to be HLA-restricted, and the HLA associations seemed to be driven largely by CMV exposure. According to a later genetic analysis, donors in an Asian-associated ancestry cluster had fewer N-insertions in productive TCRs than the roughly 670-donor mean. Correlated functional status among segregating V segments might reflect linkage disequilibrium, but an unknown experimental factor could not be ruled out. Broadly in line with IMGT annotations, most TCR beta V segments showed up in productive rearrangements about 90% or about 30% of the time in an earlier analysis of 587 of the donors.

Libraries were constructed by the immunoSEQ multiplex PCR assay. A mixture of 60 forward primers for TCR Vbeta segments and 13 reverse primers for TCR Jbeta segments was used in the multiplex PCR. The CDR3 region of rearranged TCR beta genes was amplified from genomic DNA by a multiplex PCR assay. The Illumina HiSeq System was used to sequence the amplified TCR beta libraries as 87-base-pair reads. The study's processing was this. A later analysis tallied roughly 76 million unique TCR beta chains across the 666 repertoires, and approximately 12 million of those chains were shared by two or more donors. Raw reads were error-corrected and collapsed into unique sequences with a nearest-neighbor algorithm that merged closely related sequences to remove PCR and sequencing errors. V, D and J gene segments were assigned by aligning CDR3 sequences to IMGT reference sequences. Each retained sequence needed at least a six-nucleotide match to both a V gene segment and a J gene segment. A rearrangement was called productive if the CDR3 had no stop codons and remained in frame with V and J, and every other rearrangement was called non-productive. CDR3 was defined by IMGT convention, running from the second conserved V-encoded cysteine to the conserved J-encoded phenylalanine. Sequences without an unambiguous match to a single V gene segment were excluded from the earlier analysis of 587 of the donors. An earlier analysis of several hundred of the donors called V segments functional above 56.7% productive rearrangements and segregating when the between-donor standard deviation exceeded 5%. A statistical classification framework was built for diagnosing cytomegalovirus status from the catalog of TCR beta chain sequences. V and J gene assignment, in a later analysis, came from comparing TCR nucleotide sequences with IMGT/GENE-DB human TR gene sequences. The TCRdist pipeline was used in a later analysis to assign CDR3 sequences and most-parsimonious VDJ recombination scenarios. In a later analysis, every TCR beta chain was defined by the combination of its CDR3 amino acid sequence and its V-gene family, and reads without a unique V-gene family were dropped. A later analysis removed roughly 590 highly shared, low-generation-probability nucleotide sequences to deal with suspected cross-contamination and a sequencing artifact. In a later analysis, a clonal expansion index for each public chain was calculated from normalized within-repertoire ranks of inferred template counts. Generation probabilities in a later analysis came from a VDJ recombination model fitted to out-of-frame rearrangements, and those results were checked against IGoR. Hypergeometric tests were used in a later analysis to score TCR-TCR, TCR-HLA and TCR-CMV co-occurrence, with a repertoire-size bias correction applied to the TCR pairs. In a later analysis, false discovery rates were estimated by permuting HLA or CMV assignments 20 times. In a later analysis, co-occurring TCRs were grouped using DBSCAN, with TCRdist sequence similarity added in when clustering inside HLA-allele-positive subsets. Repertoires with fewer than 30,000 or more than 120,000 public chains, plus five repertoires with anomalous nucleotide sharing, were excluded from co-occurrence clustering. Sourced from immuneACCESS, this table was stored by TCRdb with only in-frame sequences that have V and J called. A share of the clones is absent; for the studies checked, an unresolved V gene accounts for under half, and the remainder has no known explanation. The V and J calls and the clone size are those of that table, but D and trimming were determined from the DNA. This sample's listing comprises about 35,000 clones. The ten largest clonotypes hold around 4.8% of the sample.

CDR1 MDHEN and CDR2 SYDVKM are derived from the germline V gene. The CDR3 starts with the cysteine, ends with the phenylalanine, and has 15 residues. Only the CDR3 DNA stays, 45 bases, in frame from base 1. At the junction V is shortened by 6 bases and J by 4 bases, with 18 bases in between. The cohort consisted of fewer than 700 healthy bone marrow donors. Cohort members were all nominally healthy when sampled, although unrecorded immune exposures were likely present. The donor tested CMV seropositive and was one of the 289 seropositive cohort members. A peripheral blood sample was collected from each donor, and TCR beta sequencing was performed on peripheral blood mononuclear cells. The Qiagen DNeasy Blood Extraction Kit was used to extract genomic DNA from the blood cell samples. On this clone itself: It lacks a known antigen.

The chain is made from TRBV28 and TRBJ1-2; no D gene call is confident. The clonotype was recovered from a woman in her forties in good health and CMV-seropositive. The sample was PBMCs. CDR3 reads: CASSPPQILFYGYTF. The nucleotide sequence reads as follows: TGTGCCAGCAGCCCACCCCAGATCCTCTTCTATGGCTACACCTTC.